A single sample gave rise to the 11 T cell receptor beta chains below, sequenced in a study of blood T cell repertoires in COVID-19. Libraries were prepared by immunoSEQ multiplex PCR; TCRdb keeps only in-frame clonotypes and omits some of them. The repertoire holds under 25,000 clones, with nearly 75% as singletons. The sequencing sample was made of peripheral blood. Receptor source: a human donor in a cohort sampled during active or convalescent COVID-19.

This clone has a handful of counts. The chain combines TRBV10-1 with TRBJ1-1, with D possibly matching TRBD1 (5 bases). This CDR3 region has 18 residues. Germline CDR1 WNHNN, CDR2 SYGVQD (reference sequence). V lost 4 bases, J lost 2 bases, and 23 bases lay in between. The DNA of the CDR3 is TGCGCCAGCAGTGGACCTGATTTTGAAGGGGCGGGAAACACTGAAGCTTTCTTT. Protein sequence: CASSGPDFEGAGNTEAFF.

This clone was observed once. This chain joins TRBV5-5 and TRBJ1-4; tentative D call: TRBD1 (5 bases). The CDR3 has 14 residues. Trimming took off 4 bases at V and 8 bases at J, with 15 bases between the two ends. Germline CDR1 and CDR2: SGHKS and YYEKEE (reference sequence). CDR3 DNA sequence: TGTGCCAGCAGCCGGGGGTGGATTACGGAAAAACTGTTTTTT. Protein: CASSRGWITEKLFF.

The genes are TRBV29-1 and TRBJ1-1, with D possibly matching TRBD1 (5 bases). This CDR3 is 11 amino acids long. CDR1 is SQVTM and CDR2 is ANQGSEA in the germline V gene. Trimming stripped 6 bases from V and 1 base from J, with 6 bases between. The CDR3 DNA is TGCAGCGTCCAGGGGAACACTGAAGCTTTCTTT. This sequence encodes CSVQGNTEAFF.

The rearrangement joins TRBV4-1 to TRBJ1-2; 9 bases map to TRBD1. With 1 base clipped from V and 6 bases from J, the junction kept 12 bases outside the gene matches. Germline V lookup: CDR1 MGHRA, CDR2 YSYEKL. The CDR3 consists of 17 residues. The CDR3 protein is CASSQVLRDRDKDGYTF. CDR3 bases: TGCGCCAGCAGCCAAGTTCTCAGGGACAGGGATAAGGATGGCTACACCTTC.

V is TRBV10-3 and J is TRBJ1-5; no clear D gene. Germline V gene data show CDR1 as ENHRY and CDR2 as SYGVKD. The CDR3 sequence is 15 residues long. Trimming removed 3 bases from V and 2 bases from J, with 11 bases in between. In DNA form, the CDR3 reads TGTGCCATCAGTGACCAATCGAGGGGCAATCAGCCCCAGCATTTT. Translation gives CAISDQSRGNQPQHF.

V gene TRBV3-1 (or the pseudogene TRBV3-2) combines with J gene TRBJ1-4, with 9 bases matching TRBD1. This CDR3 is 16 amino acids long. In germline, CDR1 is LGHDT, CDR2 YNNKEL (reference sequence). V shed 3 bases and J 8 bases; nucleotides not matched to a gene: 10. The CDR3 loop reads CASSHPRTGDNEKLFF. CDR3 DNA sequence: TGTGCCAGCAGCCACCCCCGGACAGGGGATAACGAAAAACTGTTTTTT.

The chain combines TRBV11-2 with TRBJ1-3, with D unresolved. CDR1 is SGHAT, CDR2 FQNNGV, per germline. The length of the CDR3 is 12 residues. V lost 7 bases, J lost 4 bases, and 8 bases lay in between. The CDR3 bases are TGTGCCAGCACAAGCACCGGAAACACCATATATTTT. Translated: CASTSTGNTIYF.

Here the CDR3 DNA reads TGCAGCGTTGCCCCCCTGGGGCGAACTGAAGCTTTCTTT. Translation gives CSVAPLGRTEAFF. The chain couples TRBV29-1 to TRBJ1-1; weak D call: TRBD1 (5 bases). Trimming took 4 bases from V and 5 from J, leaving 14 bases between them. Per germline, CDR1 SQVTM and CDR2 ANQGSEA. The CDR3 covers 13 residues.

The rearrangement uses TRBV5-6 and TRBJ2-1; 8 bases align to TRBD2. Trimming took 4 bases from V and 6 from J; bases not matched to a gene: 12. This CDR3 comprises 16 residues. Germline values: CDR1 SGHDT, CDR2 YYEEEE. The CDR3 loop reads CASSVPGLGALNEQFF. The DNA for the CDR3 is TGTGCCAGCAGCGTACCGGGACTAGGAGCCCTCAATGAGCAGTTCTTC.

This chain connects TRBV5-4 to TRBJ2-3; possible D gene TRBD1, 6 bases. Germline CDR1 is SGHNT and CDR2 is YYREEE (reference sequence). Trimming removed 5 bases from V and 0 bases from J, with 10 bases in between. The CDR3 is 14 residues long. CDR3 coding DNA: TGTGCCAGCAGTATACAGGGCAGCACAGATACGCAGTATTTT. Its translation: CASSIQGSTDTQYF.

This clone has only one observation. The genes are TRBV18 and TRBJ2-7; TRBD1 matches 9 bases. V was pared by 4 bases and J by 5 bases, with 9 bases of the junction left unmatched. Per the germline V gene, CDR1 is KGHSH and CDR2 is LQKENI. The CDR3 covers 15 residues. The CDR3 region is CASSRSSRDRDEQYV. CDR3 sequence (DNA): TGTGCCAGCTCACGATCAAGCCGGGACAGGGACGAGCAGTACGTC.